The entry below gives a single T cell receptor (beta chain) sequence along with its context. No antigen is known for it. This entry is derived from a study of Ad26.COV2.S vaccination and SARS-CoV-2 variants. General study points: Using TCR breadth and depth analyses may have led to underestimated total T cell responses. Vaccine and placebo recipients had comparable breadth of non-spike TCRs. Post-vaccination breadth of spike-specific CD8+ and CD4+ T cell responses was reportedly substantial. Vaccinees displayed broader spike-specific TCR repertoires than placebo recipients.

Per the germline V gene, CDR1 is MNHEY and CDR2 is SVGAGI. The V segment lost 6 bases and the J segment 7 bases; nucleotides outside the gene matches: 3. This CDR3 contains 11 residues. Produced via immunoSEQ multiplex PCR; TCRdb's table is partial and in-frame only. The sample consists of 350,000 to 450,000 clones, 92% of them appearing once. The chain uses TRBV6-5 and TRBJ2-7; 7 bases agree with TRBD1. The input for sequencing was peripheral blood, taken after recovery from COVID-19. This sequence originates from a human donor who had recovered from COVID-19. CDR3 coding DNA: TGTGCCAGCAGAAACAGGGGAGAGCAGTACTTC. As protein: CASRNRGEQYF.